This TCR beta chain is from a study of T cells after yellow fever vaccination. Findings and limits, study-wide: Most clones from primary vaccination were detected again post-booster (about 95% CD4, roughly 91% CD8).

MiXCR was run by TCRdb on the 5' RACE reads, yielding one entry per CDR3 protein. The sample comprises a few hundred thousand distinct CDR3 sequences, roughly 4.3% of which are singletons, and less than 25% rests with the top ten. The count of this clonotype is one. The antigen is unknown. Germline V gives CDR1 MRHNA, CDR2 SNTAGT. The junction had 2 bases not matched to a gene; V was cut back by 4 bases and J by 0 bases. The CDR3 is made up of 15 amino acids. V is TRBV6-4 and J is TRBJ2-3; 9 nucleotides match TRBD2. This sequence originates from a man younger than 30 who received the YFV17D yellow fever vaccine. The material sequenced was PBMCs, taken 5 days after the yellow fever booster vaccination. This CDR3 is CASSVSGGSTDTQYF. The CDR3, as DNA: TGTGCCAGCAGTGTCAGCGGGGGGAGCACAGATACGCAGTATTTT.